Given below is one T cell receptor beta chain in context. Germline V gene lookup returns CDR1 MNHEY and CDR2 SVGEGT. Deletions cut 6 bases from V and 4 bases from J, with 21 bases between. This CDR3 has 16 residues. This sample is drawn from a study of blood T cell repertoires in COVID-19. Living in about 25 US areas, the participants were between roughly 18 and 89 years of age. Sequencing used immunoSEQ multiplex PCR; TCRdb keeps in-frame clones, though not all of them. This sample has approximately 270,000 clones, with just under 90% found just once. What was sequenced was PBMCs or T cells enriched from blood (not recorded which). This TCR was recovered from an older woman who had recovered from COVID-19. The chain joins TRBV6-2 or TRBV6-3 to TRBJ1-2, with TRBD1 as a possible D gene (6 bases). CDR3 sequence: CASSPLILDRIYGYTF. The DNA for the CDR3 is TGTGCCAGCAGCCCTCTTATACTCGACAGGATCTATGGCTACACCTTC.